One and the same sample provided the 5 T cell receptor beta chains below, sequenced in a study of blood T cell repertoires in COVID-19. Sequenced by immunoSEQ multiplex PCR; TCRdb stores in-frame clones only, minus some. The profile shows tens of thousands of clones, around 85% of them singletons. The sample consisted of peripheral blood. These receptors were taken from a human donor in a cohort sampled during active COVID-19.

V is TRBV7-2 and J is TRBJ1-1; D is unclear. Trimming stripped 6 bases from V and 6 bases from J, with 8 bases between. This CDR3 contains 11 residues. Germline V gene sequence: CDR1 SGHTA, CDR2 FQGNSA. The CDR3, as DNA: TGTGCCAGCAGGGTAGTAGCTGAAGCTTTCTTT. Translated: CASRVVAEAFF.

The chain uses TRBV18 and TRBJ1-5; D unresolved. This CDR3 has 16 residues. Trimming left V 2 bases short and J 2 bases short, with 13 bases between. Germline-derived CDR1 and CDR2 are KGHSH and LQKENI. CDR3 loop: CASSPWERQGNQPQHF. CDR3 nucleotides: TGTGCCAGCTCACCATGGGAGCGGCAGGGCAATCAGCCCCAGCATTTT.

V and J are TRBV12-3 or TRBV12-4 and TRBJ1-5, with 7 bases fitting TRBD1. CDR3 length equals 13 residues. J was trimmed by 6 bases and V by 6 bases; bases with no gene match: 5. For the CDR3, the DNA is TGTGCCAGCAGAGACAGGGTGGGTCAGCCCCAGCATTTT. Translated: CASRDRVGQPQHF.

This rearrangement joins TRBV18 to TRBJ2-7, with 10 positions matching TRBD1. Trimming removed 11 bases from V and 4 bases from J; junction bases left unmatched: 8. The CDR3 extends over 13 amino acids. From germline, CDR1 is KGHSH and CDR2 LQKENI. The DNA of the CDR3 is TGTGCCGGCGCCGGGACAGGGGCGTACGAGCAGTACTTC. Encoded protein: CAGAGTGAYEQYF.

This clone was seen only a few times. V usage is TRBV18 and J usage is TRBJ1-1, with a weak D call TRBD1 (6 bases). Per the germline V gene, CDR1 is KGHSH and CDR2 is LQKENI. Trimming stripped 4 bases from V and 1 base from J, with 13 bases between. This CDR3 is built from 15 residues. In DNA form, the CDR3 reads TGTGCCAGCTCACTACACAGGGCCGGGAACACTGAAGCTTTCTTT. It yields the protein CASSLHRAGNTEAFF.